The next 23 T cell receptor beta chains were all read from a single sample in a study of OX40 agonist ivuxolimab in advanced cancers. The repertoire was sequenced with immunoSEQ multiplex PCR; TCRdb's copy has only in-frame clones and lacks some. The sample consists of roughly 89,000 clones, around 90% of them appearing once. The input for sequencing was CD4+ or CD8+ T cells sorted from blood, taken in a trial of the OX40 agonist ivuxolimab. Receptors were obtained from an adult with an advanced solid tumor such as melanoma, head and neck, liver or kidney cancer.

The chain employs TRBV27 and TRBJ2-7; D might be TRBD1 (6 bases). The CDR3 length is 14 residues. Germline V lookup: CDR1 MNHEY, CDR2 SMNVEV (reference sequence). The V and J ends lost 8 bases and 2 bases respectively, with 16 bases between them. CDR3 residues: CASQPTGRPYEQYF. The CDR3 DNA follows: TGTGCCAGCCAACCGACAGGACGCCCCTACGAGCAGTACTTC.

This sequence joins TRBV29-1 and TRBJ2-5; D is unclear. The DNA end is more similar to TRBJ2-7, so the J call may be wrong. This CDR3 comprises 11 residues. Germline assignment: CDR1 SQVTM and CDR2 ANQGSEA. This CDR3 reads CSVTDTYEQYF. The CDR3 DNA is TGCAGCGTTACCGATACCTACGAGCAGTACTTC.

V and J are TRBV30 and TRBJ1-1; a weak D match, TRBD1 (6 bases). The CDR3 length is 13 residues. The germline gives CDR1 GTSNPN, CDR2 SVGIG (reference sequence). V lost 3 bases and J 1 base, leaving 9 bases between the germline ends. CDR3 sequence: CAWREDRNTEAFF. In nucleotides, the CDR3 is TGTGCCTGGAGAGAGGACAGGAACACTGAAGCTTTCTTT.

V and J are TRBV19 and TRBJ1-1; TRBD1 might be the D (5 bases). V dropped 3 bases and J dropped 2 bases, with 13 bases sitting between them. CDR3 length: 15 residues. Germline V lookup: CDR1 LNHDA, CDR2 SQIVND (reference sequence). CDR3 sequence (DNA): TGTGCCAGTAGTATCAGGGTGGGGTTAAACACTGAAGCTTTCTTT. Amino acid sequence: CASSIRVGLNTEAFF.

This chain connects TRBV5-6 to TRBJ1-2, with no clear D. This CDR3 is built from 12 residues. Trimming stripped 5 bases from V and 8 bases from J, with 13 bases between. Per germline, CDR1 SGHDT and CDR2 YYEEEE. This CDR3 is CASRVDSGGYTF. The CDR3, as DNA: TGTGCCAGCAGGGTGGATTCGGGCGGCTACACCTTC.

The chain couples TRBV6-5 to TRBJ1-1; TRBD1 matches at 8 bases. Germline V gene data show CDR1 as MNHEY and CDR2 as SVGAGI. The V segment lost 7 bases and the J segment 4 bases; nucleotides outside the gene matches: 8. CDR3 size: 14 residues. The CDR3 spells CASKYRGDFTEAFF. The CDR3 nucleotides read TGTGCCAGCAAATACAGGGGGGATTTCACTGAAGCTTTCTTT.

CDR3 protein: CASSLYYRAMDEQYF. Written as DNA, the CDR3 is TGTGCCAGCAGTTTATATTACAGAGCAATGGACGAGCAGTACTTC. The rearrangement uses TRBV28 and TRBJ2-7; D is unclear. CDR1 MDHEN and CDR2 SYDVKM come from the germline V gene. With 1 base removed from V and 5 bases from J, the gap between germline ends came to 15 bases. This CDR3 region has 15 residues.

V gene TRBV7-9 combines with J gene TRBJ1-5; TRBD1 aligns across 8 bases. J gave up 3 bases and V 4 bases, and 2 bases lay outside the gene matches. The germline V gene encodes CDR1 SEHNR and CDR2 FQNEAQ (reference sequence). The CDR3 covers 14 residues. In DNA form, the CDR3 reads TGTGCCAGCAGCTCGACAGGGGTCAATCAGCCCCAGCATTTT. Encoded protein: CASSSTGVNQPQHF.

The chain has TRBV11-3 and TRBJ2-2, with 8 bases that match TRBD2. The CDR3 spans 14 residues. Germline assignment: CDR1 SGHNT and CDR2 YENEEA. With V trimmed by 8 bases and J by 7 bases, 9 bases remained unmatched. This CDR3 reads CASYDGRAHGELFF. The CDR3 DNA follows: TGTGCCAGCTACGACGGGAGGGCCCACGGGGAGCTGTTTTTT.

V and J are TRBV18 and TRBJ2-7; no clear D gene. CDR1 is KGHSH and CDR2 is LQKENI in the germline V gene. Trimming left V 2 bases short and J 3 bases short, with 8 bases between. This CDR3 is built from 13 residues. CDR3 nucleotides: TGTGCCAGCTCACCAAGGACCCTCTACGAGCAGTACTTC. This gives the protein CASSPRTLYEQYF.

Concerning this clone: One end of the junction does not line up with germline, which may come from a read error. The chain combines TRBV7-9 with TRBJ2-7, with TRBD2 matching 8 bases. Germline CDR1 SEHNR, CDR2 FQNEAQ (reference sequence). The CDR3 sequence is 14 residues long. CDR3 protein: CASSLAGFSYEQYF. CDR3 DNA sequence: TGTGCCAGCAGTTTAGCGGGGTTCTCCTACGAGCAGTACTTC.

The CDR3 here is CASSSEAGGDEQFF. DNA for the CDR3: TGTGCCAGCAGTTCGGAAGCGGGAGGTGATGAGCAGTTCTTC. The chain employs TRBV28 and TRBJ2-1, with TRBD2 matching 9 bases. Germline CDR1 MDHEN, CDR2 SYDVKM. The J segment lost 8 bases and the V segment lost 4 bases, leaving 6 bases of the junction unmatched. The CDR3 covers 14 residues.

This clone was observed a handful of times. In nucleotides, the CDR3 is TGTGCCAGCTCGCGGTACAGGGCGGAGGATCAGCCCCAGCATTTT. It yields the protein CASSRYRAEDQPQHF. The V call is TRBV18, the J call TRBJ1-5, with D maybe TRBD1 (6 bases). The CDR3 is made up of 15 amino acids. V gave up 6 bases and J gave up 5 bases, with 17 bases separating them. Looked up from germline, CDR1 is KGHSH and CDR2 is LQKENI. The whole variable domain, filled in from reference TRBV18 and TRBJ1-5, reads NAGVMQNPRHLVRRRGQEARLRCSPMKGHSHVYWYRQLPEEGLKFMVYLQKENIIDESGMPKERFSAEFPKEGPSILRIQQVVRGDSAAYFCASSRYRAEDQPQHFGDGTRLSIL.

Remarks on this clone: The sample has other DNA sequences that encode this CDR3 too. J is TRBJ2-7 and V is TRBV19; D remains ambiguous. V was clipped by 3 bases and J by 1 base, with 10 bases between them. The CDR3 is 14 residues long. Germline assignment: CDR1 LNHDA and CDR2 SQIVND (reference sequence). In DNA form, the CDR3 reads TGTGCCAGTAGTATGCGGCTGGGTTCCTACGAGCAGTACTTC. Translating it yields CASSMRLGSYEQYF.

The J gene is TRBJ2-7, the V gene TRBV13; 8 bases fit TRBD2. The CDR3 extends over 16 amino acids. Per germline, CDR1 PRHDT and CDR2 FYEKMQ (reference sequence). V lost 4 bases, J lost 5 bases, and 13 bases stayed unmatched. CDR3 bases: TGTGCCAGCAGCTCCAGGGACACGGGAGGGCCGAACGAGCAGTACTTC. It encodes CASSSRDTGGPNEQYF.

The chain is built from TRBV7-2 and TRBJ2-3, with D uncertain. Trimming cost V 2 bases and J 1 base, with 4 bases left between them. Germline-derived CDR1 and CDR2 are SGHTA and FQGNSA. The length of the CDR3 is 13 residues. CDR3 sequence reads: CASSLPGTDTQYF. The DNA for the CDR3 is TGTGCCAGCAGCTTACCCGGCACAGATACGCAGTATTTT.

Comment on this clone: A junction boundary mismatches the germline segment, possibly from a read error. The chain couples TRBV7-7 to TRBJ2-1, with D perhaps matching TRBD2 (6 bases). Germline V CDR1 and CDR2: SSHAT, FNYEAQ (reference sequence). This CDR3 comprises 15 residues. In DNA form, the CDR3 reads TGTGCTAGCAGTCCTAGCGTCACTGCCTACAATGAGCAGTTCTTC. Translation gives CASSPSVTAYNEQFF.

J is TRBJ2-3 and V is TRBV12-5; 10 nucleotides agree with TRBD2. V was clipped by 5 bases and J by 6 bases; unmatched bases: 14. From germline, CDR1 is LGHNT and CDR2 FRNRAP. The CDR3 totals 17 residues. This CDR3 is CASGDFRHSGRLDTQYF. In nucleotides, the CDR3 is TGTGCTAGTGGTGACTTCCGGCATAGCGGGAGGCTCGATACGCAGTATTTT.

The V gene is TRBV7-6, the J gene TRBJ2-3; D is uncertain. The CDR3 covers 17 residues. The V gene's germline CDR1 is SGHVS and CDR2 FNYEAQ. V was pared by 0 bases and J by 0 bases, with 13 bases between. CDR3 sequence reads: CASSLALGIPSTDTQYF. The DNA of the CDR3 is TGTGCCAGCAGCTTAGCGTTGGGGATTCCTAGCACAGATACGCAGTATTTT.

A single count supports this clone. The chain joins TRBV30 to TRBJ2-7; unclear D gene. The CDR3 sequence is 13 residues long. Germline V gene data show CDR1 as GTSNPN and CDR2 as SVGIG (reference sequence). The V end was cut by 4 bases, the J end by 5 bases, with 15 bases between. The CDR3 DNA sequence: TGTGCCTGGACTGACGACCGCGCCCACGAGCAGTACTTC. This encodes CAWTDDRAHEQYF.

The rearrangement links TRBV5-1 to TRBJ1-1; TRBD1 is a possible D gene (5 bases). The CDR3 covers 15 residues. V lost 0 bases and J 5 bases, leaving 14 bases between the germline ends. Per germline, CDR1 SGHRS and CDR2 YFSETQ. The CDR3 DNA is TGCGCCAGCAGCTTGGTCTACGGGGGAGGAACTGAAGCTTTCTTT. Translated: CASSLVYGGGTEAFF.

The J gene is TRBJ1-1, the V gene TRBV4-1; unclear D gene. Trimming stripped 5 bases from V and 0 bases from J, with 13 bases between. The CDR3 sequence is 15 residues long. CDR1 MGHRA and CDR2 YSYEKL come from the germline V gene. DNA of the CDR3: TGCGCCAGCAGCTACCGGGAGTCCATGAACACTGAAGCTTTCTTT. Amino acid sequence: CASSYRESMNTEAFF.

This clone was counted between two and nine times. The rearrangement joins TRBV6-1 to TRBJ2-5; no clear D gene. CDR1 MNHNS and CDR2 SASEGT come from the germline V gene. V lost 3 bases, J lost 7 bases, and 15 bases lay in between. CDR3 length: 14 residues. CDR3 sequence (DNA): TGTGCCAGCAGTGACTATGGCGGTGTAGGGACCCAGTACTTC. This encodes CASSDYGGVGTQYF.